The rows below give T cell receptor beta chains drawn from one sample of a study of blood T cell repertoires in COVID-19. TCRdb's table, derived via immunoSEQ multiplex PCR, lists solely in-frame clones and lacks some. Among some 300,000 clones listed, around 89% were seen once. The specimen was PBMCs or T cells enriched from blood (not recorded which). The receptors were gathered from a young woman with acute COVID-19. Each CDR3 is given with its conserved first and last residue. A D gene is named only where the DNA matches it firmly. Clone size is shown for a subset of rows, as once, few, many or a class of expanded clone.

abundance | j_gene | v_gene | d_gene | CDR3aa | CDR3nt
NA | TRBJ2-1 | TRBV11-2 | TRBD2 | CASSLGAGALNEQFF | TGTGCCAGCAGCTTAGGGGCGGGAGCCCTCAATGAGCAGTTCTTC
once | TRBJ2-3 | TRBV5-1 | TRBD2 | CASSPSLAGDTDTQYF | TGCGCCAGCAGTCCGTCACTAGCGGGAGACACAGATACGCAGTATTTT
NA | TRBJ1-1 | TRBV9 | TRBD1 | CASSASGQGNTEAFF | TGTGCCAGCAGCGCCTCGGGACAGGGGAACACTGAAGCTTTCTTT
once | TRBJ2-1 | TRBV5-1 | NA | CASSFSSSYNEQFF | TGCGCCAGCAGCTTTTCCAGCTCCTACAATGAGCAGTTCTTC
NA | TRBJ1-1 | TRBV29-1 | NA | CATTGLGTEAFF | TGCGCAACTACAGGGTTGGGGACTGAAGCTTTCTTT
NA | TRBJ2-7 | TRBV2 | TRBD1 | CASSPRQGIYEQYF | TGTGCCAGCAGCCCGCGACAGGGAATTTACGAGCAGTACTTC
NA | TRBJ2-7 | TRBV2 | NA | CASSEAANEQYF | TGTGCCAGCAGTGAAGCTGCGAACGAGCAGTACTTC
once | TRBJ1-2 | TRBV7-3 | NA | CASGPGTDYGYTF | TGTGCCAGCGGGCCCGGGACTGACTATGGCTACACCTTC
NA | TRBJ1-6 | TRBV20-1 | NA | CSASPGFYNSPLHF | TGCAGTGCTAGTCCCGGGTTCTATAATTCACCCCTCCACTTT
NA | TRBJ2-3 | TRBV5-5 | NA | CASSLSGRVAAYSTDTQYF | TGTGCCAGCAGCTTGTCCGGGCGGGTGGCCGCTTACAGCACAGATACGCAGTATTTT
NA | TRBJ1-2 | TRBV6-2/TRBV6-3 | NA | CASSYRAGASYGYTF | TGTGCCAGCAGTTACCGTGCGGGAGCTTCCTATGGCTACACCTTC
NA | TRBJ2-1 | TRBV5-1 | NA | CASSWGDLNNEQFF | TGCGCCAGCAGCTGGGGGGACTTAAACAATGAGCAGTTCTTC
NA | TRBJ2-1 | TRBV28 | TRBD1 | CASSLVLQGALGEQFF | TGTGCCAGCAGTTTAGTTTTACAGGGGGCGCTTGGTGAGCAGTTCTTC
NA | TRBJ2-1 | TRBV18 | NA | CASSLDSQDREQFF | TGTGCCAGCTCACTAGATTCGCAAGACAGGGAGCAGTTCTTC
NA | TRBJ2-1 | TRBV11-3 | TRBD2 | CASSSGLAGVHEQFF | TGTGCCAGCAGCTCTGGACTAGCGGGAGTACATGAGCAGTTCTTC
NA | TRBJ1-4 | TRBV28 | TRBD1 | CASSSPGQGRRNEKLFF | TGTGCCAGCAGTTCTCCGGGACAGGGCCGACGGAATGAAAAACTGTTTTTT
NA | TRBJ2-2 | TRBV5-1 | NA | CASSLSGAFTGELFF | TGCGCCAGCAGCTTGTCGGGAGCCTTCACCGGGGAGCTGTTTTTT
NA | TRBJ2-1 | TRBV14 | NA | CASSQVAGSSYNEQFF | TGTGCCAGCAGCCAAGTTGCCGGGAGCTCCTACAATGAGCAGTTCTTC
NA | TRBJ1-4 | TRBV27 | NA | CASSLSGGRTATNEKLFF | TGTGCCAGCAGTTTATCCGGGGGGCGTACCGCAACTAATGAAAAACTGTTTTTT
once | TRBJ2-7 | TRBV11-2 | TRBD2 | CASSRVAGGSYEQYF | TGTGCCAGCAGCCGGGTGGCGGGGGGCTCCTACGAGCAGTACTTC
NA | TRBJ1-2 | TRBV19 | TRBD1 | CASSTSGTGVLGYTF | TGTGCCAGTAGTACTTCGGGGACAGGGGTTTTGGGCTACACCTTC
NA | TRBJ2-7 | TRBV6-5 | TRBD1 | CASSPGTGVNEQYF | TGTGCCAGCAGTCCCGGGACAGGGGTCAACGAGCAGTACTTC
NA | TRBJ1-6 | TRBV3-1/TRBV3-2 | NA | CASSPDRYNSPLHF | TGTGCCAGCAGCCCCGACAGATATAATTCACCCCTCCACTTT
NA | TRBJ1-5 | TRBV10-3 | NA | CAIREANQPQHF | TGTGCCATCAGGGAAGCGAATCAGCCCCAGCATTTT
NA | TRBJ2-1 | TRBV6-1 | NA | CASSEDYSYNEQFF | TGTGCCAGCAGTGAGGACTACTCCTACAATGAGCAGTTCTTC
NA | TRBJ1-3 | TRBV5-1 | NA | CASSGATGNTIYF | TGCGCCAGCAGCGGGGCCACGGGAAACACCATATATTTT
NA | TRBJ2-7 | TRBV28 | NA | CASSLRDSQYF | TGTGCCAGCAGTTTAAGGGACTCTCAGTACTTC
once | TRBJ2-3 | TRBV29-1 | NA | CSARRYSGGGRTSSTDTQYF | TGCAGCGCAAGAAGATACAGTGGGGGCGGGAGAACCTCTAGCACAGATACGCAGTATTTT
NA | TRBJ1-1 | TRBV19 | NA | CASTLQFSLMNTEAFF | TGTGCCAGCACCCTTCAGTTCTCGTTGATGAACACTGAAGCTTTCTTT
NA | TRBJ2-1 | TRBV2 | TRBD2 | CASSETSGVDNEQFF | TGTGCCAGCAGCGAGACTAGCGGGGTCGACAATGAGCAGTTCTTC
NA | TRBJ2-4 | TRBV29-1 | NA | CSVEGQGAGENIQYF | TGCAGCGTTGAAGGGCAGGGGGCGGGGGAAAACATTCAGTACTTC
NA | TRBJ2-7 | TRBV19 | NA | CASSIVSGDTYEQYF | TGTGCCAGTAGTATAGTGAGCGGGGACACCTACGAGCAGTACTTC
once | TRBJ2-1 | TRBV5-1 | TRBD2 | CASTNGGSSYNEQFF | TGCGCCAGCACCAACGGGGGGAGCTCCTACAATGAGCAGTTCTTC
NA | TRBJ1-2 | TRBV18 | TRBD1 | CASSPPRDRGQEGYTF | TGTGCCAGCTCACCACCCCGGGACAGGGGGCAAGAAGGCTACACCTTC